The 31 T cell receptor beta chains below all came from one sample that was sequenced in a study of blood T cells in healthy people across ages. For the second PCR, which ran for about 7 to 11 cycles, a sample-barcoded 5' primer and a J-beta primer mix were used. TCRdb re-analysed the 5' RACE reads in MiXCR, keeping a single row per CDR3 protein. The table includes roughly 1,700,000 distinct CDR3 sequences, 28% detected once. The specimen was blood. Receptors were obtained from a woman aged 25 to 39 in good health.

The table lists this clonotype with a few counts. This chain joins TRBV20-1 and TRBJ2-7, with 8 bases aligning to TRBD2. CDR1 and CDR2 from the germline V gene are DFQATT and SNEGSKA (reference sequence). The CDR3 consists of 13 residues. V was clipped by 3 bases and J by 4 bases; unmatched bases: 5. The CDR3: CSASTLAAYEQYF. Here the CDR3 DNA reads TGCAGTGCTAGTACACTAGCGGCTTACGAGCAGTACTTC.

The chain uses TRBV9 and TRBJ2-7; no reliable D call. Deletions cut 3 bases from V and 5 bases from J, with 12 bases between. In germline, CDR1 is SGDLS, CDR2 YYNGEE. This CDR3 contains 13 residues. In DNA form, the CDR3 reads TGTGCCAGCAGCGCGCCACTACGCGACGAGCAGTACTTC. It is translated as CASSAPLRDEQYF.

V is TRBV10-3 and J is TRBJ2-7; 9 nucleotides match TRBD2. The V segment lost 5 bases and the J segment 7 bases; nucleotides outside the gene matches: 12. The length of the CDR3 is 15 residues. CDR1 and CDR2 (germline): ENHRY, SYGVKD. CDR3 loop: CAISQGLAYDNEQYF. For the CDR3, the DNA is TGTGCCATCAGTCAAGGACTAGCGTACGACAATGAGCAGTACTTC.

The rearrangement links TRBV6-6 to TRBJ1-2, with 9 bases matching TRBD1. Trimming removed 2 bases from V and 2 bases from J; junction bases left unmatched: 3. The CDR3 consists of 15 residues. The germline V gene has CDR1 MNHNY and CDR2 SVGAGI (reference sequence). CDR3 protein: CASSYTGQGNYGYTF. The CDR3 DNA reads TGTGCCAGCAGTTACACCGGACAGGGGAACTATGGCTACACCTTC.

CDR3 amino acids: CASSQAFGLAQGETQYF. The CDR3 DNA is TGTGCCAGCAGCCAAGCCTTCGGACTTGCCCAAGGAGAGACCCAGTACTTC. V gene TRBV3-1 combines with J gene TRBJ2-5, with D possibly being TRBD2 (5 bases). Germline CDR1 reads LGHDT; CDR2 reads YNNKEL (reference sequence). This CDR3 spans 17 amino acids. V was shortened by 1 base and J by 4 bases, with 19 bases between the two germline ends.

CDR3 sequence (DNA): TGTGCCACCAGCTCCGGGATCCCACAAGAGACCCAGTACTTC. Protein product: CATSSGIPQETQYF. The chain recombines TRBV24-1 with TRBJ2-5; a weak D match, TRBD2 (5 bases). The V end was cut by 7 bases, the J end by 2 bases, with 13 bases between. Germline assignment: CDR1 KGHDR and CDR2 SFDVKD. The CDR3 runs to 14 residues.

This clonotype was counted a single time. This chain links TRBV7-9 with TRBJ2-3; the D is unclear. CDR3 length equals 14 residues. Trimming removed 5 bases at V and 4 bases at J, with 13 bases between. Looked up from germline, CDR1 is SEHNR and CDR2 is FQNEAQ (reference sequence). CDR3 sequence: CASSLSDRPDTQYF. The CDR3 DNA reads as TGTGCCAGCAGCCTCAGTGACCGTCCAGATACGCAGTATTTT.

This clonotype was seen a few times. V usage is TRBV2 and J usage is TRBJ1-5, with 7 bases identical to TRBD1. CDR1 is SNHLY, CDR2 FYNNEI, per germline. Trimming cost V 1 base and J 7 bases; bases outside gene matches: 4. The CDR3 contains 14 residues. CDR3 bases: TGTGCCAGCAGTGAAGGCAGGGGGGAGCAGCCCCAGCATTTT. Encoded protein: CASSEGRGEQPQHF.

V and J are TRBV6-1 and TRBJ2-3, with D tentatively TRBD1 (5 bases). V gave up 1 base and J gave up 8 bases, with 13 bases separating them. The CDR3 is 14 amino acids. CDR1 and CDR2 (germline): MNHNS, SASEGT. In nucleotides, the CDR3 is TGTGCCAGCAGTGAAGACAGGTCTAGGGCTACGCAGTATTTT. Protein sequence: CASSEDRSRATQYF.

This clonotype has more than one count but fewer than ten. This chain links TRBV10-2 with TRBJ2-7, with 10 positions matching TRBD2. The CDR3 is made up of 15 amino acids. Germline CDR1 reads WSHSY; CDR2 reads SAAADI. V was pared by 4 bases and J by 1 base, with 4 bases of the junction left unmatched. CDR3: CASSGGLARSYEQYF. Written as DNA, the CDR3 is TGCGCCAGCAGTGGGGGACTAGCGCGATCCTACGAGCAGTACTTC.

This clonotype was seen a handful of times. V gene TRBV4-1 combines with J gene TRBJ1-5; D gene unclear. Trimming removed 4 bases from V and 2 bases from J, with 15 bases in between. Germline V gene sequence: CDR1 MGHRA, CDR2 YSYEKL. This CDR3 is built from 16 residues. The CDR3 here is CASSLAERLGNQPQHF. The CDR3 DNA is TGCGCCAGCAGCCTCGCTGAACGCCTCGGCAATCAGCCCCAGCATTTT.

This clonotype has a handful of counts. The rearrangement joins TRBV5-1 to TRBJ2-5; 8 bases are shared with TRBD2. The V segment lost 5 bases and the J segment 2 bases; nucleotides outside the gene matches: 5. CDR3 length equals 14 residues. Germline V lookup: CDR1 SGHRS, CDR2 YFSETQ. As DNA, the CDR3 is TGCGCCAGCAGGAGCGGGGGCCTTCAAGAGACCCAGTACTTC. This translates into CASRSGGLQETQYF.

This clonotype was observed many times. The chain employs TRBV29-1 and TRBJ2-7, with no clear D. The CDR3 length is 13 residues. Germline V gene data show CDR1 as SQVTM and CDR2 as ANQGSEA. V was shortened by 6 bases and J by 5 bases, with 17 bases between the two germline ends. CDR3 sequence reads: CSVVIRELHEQYF. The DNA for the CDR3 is TGCAGCGTCGTCATTAGGGAACTGCACGAGCAGTACTTC.

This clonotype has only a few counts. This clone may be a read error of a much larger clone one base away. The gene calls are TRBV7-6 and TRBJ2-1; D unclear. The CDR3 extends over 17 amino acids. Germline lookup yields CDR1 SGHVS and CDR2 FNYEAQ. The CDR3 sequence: CANSLVGGTLSYNEQFF. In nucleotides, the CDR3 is TGTGCCAACAGCTTAGTCGGCGGAACCCTCTCCTACAATGAGCAGTTCTTC. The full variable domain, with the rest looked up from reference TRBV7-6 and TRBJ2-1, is GAGVSQSPRYKVTKRGQDVALRCDPISGHVSLYWYRQALGQGPEFLTYFNYEAQQDKSGLPNDRFSAERPEGSISTLTIQRTEQRDSAMYRCANSLVGGTLSYNEQFFGPGTRLTVL.

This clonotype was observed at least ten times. DNA for the CDR3: TGCGCCAGCAGCTACGGGAGTTTGACAGATACGCAGTATTTT. It yields the protein CASSYGSLTDTQYF. The chain links TRBV5-1 to TRBJ2-3; D perhaps matches TRBD2 (6 bases). Germline V gene sequence: CDR1 SGHRS, CDR2 YFSETQ. The CDR3 runs 14 residues. Trimming removed 3 bases from V and 3 bases from J, with 11 bases in between. Together with reference TRBV5-1 and TRBJ2-3, the CDR3 gives the full variable domain: KAGVTQTPRYLIKTRGQQVTLSCSPISGHRSVSWYQQTPGQGLQFLFEYFSETQRNKGNFPGRFSGRQFSNSRSEMNVSTLELGDSALYLCASSYGSLTDTQYFGPGTRLTVL.

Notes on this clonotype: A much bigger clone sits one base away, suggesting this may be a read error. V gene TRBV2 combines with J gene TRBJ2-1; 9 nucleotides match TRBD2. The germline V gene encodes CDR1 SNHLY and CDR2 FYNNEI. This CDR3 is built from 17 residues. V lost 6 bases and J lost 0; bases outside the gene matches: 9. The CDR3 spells CASRGTSRGRSYNEQFF. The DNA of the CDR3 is TGTGCCAGCAGGGGGACTAGCAGGGGCCGCTCCTACAATGAGCAGTTCTTC.

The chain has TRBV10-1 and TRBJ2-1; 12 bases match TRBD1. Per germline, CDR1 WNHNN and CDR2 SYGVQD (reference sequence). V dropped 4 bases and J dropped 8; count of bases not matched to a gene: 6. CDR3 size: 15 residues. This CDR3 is CASSAPGQGADEQFF. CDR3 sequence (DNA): TGCGCCAGCAGTGCCCCGGGACAGGGGGCCGATGAGCAGTTCTTC.

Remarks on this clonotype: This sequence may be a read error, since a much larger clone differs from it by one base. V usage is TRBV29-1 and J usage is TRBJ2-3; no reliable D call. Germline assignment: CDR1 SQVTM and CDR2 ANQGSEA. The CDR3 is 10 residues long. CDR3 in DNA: TGCATCGTTCAGTGGGATACGCAGTATTTT. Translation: CIVQWDTQYF.

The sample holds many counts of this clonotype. CDR3 DNA: TGTGCCAGCAGTGACCCCGGGACCGTCTCCTACGAGCAGTACTTC. This sequence encodes CASSDPGTVSYEQYF. V usage is TRBV6-1 and J usage is TRBJ2-7; D is perhaps TRBD1 or TRBD2 (5 bases each). There are 15 residues in the CDR3. The ends were cut back, 3 bases at V and 0 bases at J, with 12 bases in the middle. Germline CDR1 and CDR2: MNHNS and SASEGT.

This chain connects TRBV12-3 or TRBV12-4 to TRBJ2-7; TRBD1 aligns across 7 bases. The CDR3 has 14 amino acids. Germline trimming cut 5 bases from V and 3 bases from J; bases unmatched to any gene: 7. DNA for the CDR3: TGTGCCAGCAGTCACTACAGGGGCCACTACGAGCAGTACTTC. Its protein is CASSHYRGHYEQYF.

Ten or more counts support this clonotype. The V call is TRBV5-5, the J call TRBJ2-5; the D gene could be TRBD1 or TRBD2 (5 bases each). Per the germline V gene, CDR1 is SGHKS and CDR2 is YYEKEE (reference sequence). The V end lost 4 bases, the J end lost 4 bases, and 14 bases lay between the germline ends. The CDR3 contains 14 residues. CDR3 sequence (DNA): TGTGCCAGCAGCCCTGTGAAGAGGGGAGAGACCCAGTACTTC. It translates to CASSPVKRGETQYF.

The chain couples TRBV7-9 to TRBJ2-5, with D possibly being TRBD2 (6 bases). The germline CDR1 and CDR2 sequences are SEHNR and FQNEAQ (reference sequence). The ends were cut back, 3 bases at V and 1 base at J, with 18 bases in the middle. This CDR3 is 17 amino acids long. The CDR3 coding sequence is TGTGCCAGCAGCTTTCTCGACGGGGAGGCGCTCCAAGAGACCCAGTACTTC. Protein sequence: CASSFLDGEALQETQYF.

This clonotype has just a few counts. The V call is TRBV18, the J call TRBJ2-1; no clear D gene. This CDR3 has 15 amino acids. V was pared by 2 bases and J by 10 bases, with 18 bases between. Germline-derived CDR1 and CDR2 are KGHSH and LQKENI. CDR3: CASSPRQGVGEEQFF. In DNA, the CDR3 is TGTGCCAGCTCACCAAGACAAGGCGTGGGTGAGGAGCAGTTCTTC.

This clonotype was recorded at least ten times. The CDR3 protein is CASSLGPQTNYGYTF. The CDR3 nucleotides read TGTGCCAGCAGCCTGGGACCCCAAACTAACTATGGCTACACCTTC. The chain recombines TRBV12-3 or TRBV12-4 with TRBJ1-2; the D gene is possibly TRBD1 (5 bases). The CDR3 consists of 15 residues. V shed 6 bases and J shed 0 bases, with 14 bases lying between them.

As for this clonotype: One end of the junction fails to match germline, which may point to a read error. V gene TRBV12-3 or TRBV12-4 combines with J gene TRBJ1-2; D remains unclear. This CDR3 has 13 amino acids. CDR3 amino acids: CASSTDPNYGHTF. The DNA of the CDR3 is TGTGCCAGCAGTACTGACCCAAACTATGGCCACACCTTC.

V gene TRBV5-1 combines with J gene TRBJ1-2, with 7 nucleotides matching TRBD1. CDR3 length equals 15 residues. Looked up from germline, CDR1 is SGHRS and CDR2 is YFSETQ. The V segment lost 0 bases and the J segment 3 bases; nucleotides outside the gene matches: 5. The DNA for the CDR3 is TGCGCCAGCAGCTTGGATTCGGGACAGTACTATGGCTACACCTTC. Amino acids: CASSLDSGQYYGYTF.

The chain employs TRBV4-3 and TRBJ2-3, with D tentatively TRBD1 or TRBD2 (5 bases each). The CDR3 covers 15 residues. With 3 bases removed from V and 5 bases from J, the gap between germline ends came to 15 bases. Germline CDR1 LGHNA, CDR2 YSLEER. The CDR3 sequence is CASSQRGTLGDTQYF. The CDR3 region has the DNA TGCGCCAGCAGCCAGCGTGGGACCCTTGGAGATACGCAGTATTTT.

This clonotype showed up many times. Here the CDR3 DNA reads TGTGCCAGCGGGATACTCTACGAGCAGTACTTC. Encoded protein: CASGILYEQYF. The rearrangement joins TRBV12-3 or TRBV12-4 to TRBJ2-7; D is unclear. The V and J ends lost 8 bases and 3 bases respectively, with 8 bases between them. The CDR3 spans 11 residues.

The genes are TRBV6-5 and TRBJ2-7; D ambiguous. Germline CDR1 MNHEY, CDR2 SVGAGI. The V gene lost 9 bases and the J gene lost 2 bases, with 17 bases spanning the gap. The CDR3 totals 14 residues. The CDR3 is CASPTQGGPYEQYF. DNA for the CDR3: TGTGCCAGTCCGACTCAAGGTGGACCCTACGAGCAGTACTTC.

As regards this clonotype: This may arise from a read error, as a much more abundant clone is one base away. The CDR3 DNA reads TGCAGTGCTAGAGATGGACTAGCGGGGGGGAGCAATGAGCAGTACTTC. This encodes CSARDGLAGGSNEQYF. The gene calls are TRBV20-1 and TRBJ2-1; 15 nucleotides line up with TRBD2. Near its end, the DNA agrees better with TRBJ2-7, so the J call may be wrong. CDR1 and CDR2 from the germline V gene are DFQATT and SNEGSKA (reference sequence). The CDR3 runs to 16 residues.

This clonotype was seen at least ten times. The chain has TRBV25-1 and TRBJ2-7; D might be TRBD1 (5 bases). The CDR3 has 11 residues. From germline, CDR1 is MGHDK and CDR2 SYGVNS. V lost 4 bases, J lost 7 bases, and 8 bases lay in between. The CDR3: CASSGSGEQYF. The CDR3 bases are TGTGCCAGCAGTGGATCAGGGGAGCAGTACTTC.